This TCR beta chain was sequenced in a study of cytomegalovirus exposure and HLA in healthy donors. Primers for the PCR totalled 60 Vbeta and 13 Jbeta. Some clones are missing from TCRdb's copy, which holds only in-frame ones; the method was immunoSEQ multiplex PCR. This sample has 130,000 or so clones; roughly 73% occur once, and the top ten carry approximately 1.5%. The trim removed 4 bases at V and 4 bases at J, leaving 4 bases unmatched. CDR1 and CDR2 (germline): SQVTM, ANQGSEA. This CDR3 comprises 13 residues. Sequenced: PBMCs. V is TRBV29-1 and J is TRBJ2-1; 7 nucleotides align to TRBD1. The source of this sequence is a female donor in good health and CMV-seronegative. In DNA, the CDR3 is TGCAGCGTTGGCTCGGGACAGTACAATGAGCAGTTCTTC. It specifies CSVGSGQYNEQFF.